This is a list of T cell receptor beta chains from one sample in a study of cytomegalovirus exposure and HLA in healthy donors. Some clones are missing from TCRdb's copy, which holds only in-frame ones; the method was immunoSEQ multiplex PCR. The data contain about 120,000 clones, around three quarters of them singletons. The specimen sequenced was PBMCs. All receptors derive from a woman between 25 and 40 years old in good health and CMV-seropositive. The CDR3 runs from the conserved cysteine through the conserved F or W. The D gene is left open where the match is weak. Where a row states a size, it is once, few, many or the class of an expanded clone; other rows omit it.

TRBJ1-1 | - | TRBV19 | - | CASSWATGTEAFF | TGTGCCAGTAGTTGGGCCACCGGCACTGAAGCTTTCTTT
TRBJ2-5 | TRBD1 | TRBV25-1 | - | CASSERDRNKETQYF | TGTGCCAGCAGTGAAAGGGACAGGAACAAAGAGACCCAGTACTTC
TRBJ1-5 | - | TRBV5-4 | - | CASSEAGNQPQHF | TGTGCCAGCAGCGAGGCAGGGAATCAGCCCCAGCATTTT
TRBJ2-5 | TRBD2 | TRBV5-1 | once | CASSLGGGALETQYF | TGCGCCAGCAGCTTGGGCGGGGGGGCCCTCGAGACCCAGTACTTC
TRBJ2-1 | - | TRBV5-1 | - | CASSLAEGGRTYNEQFF | TGCGCCAGCAGCTTGGCCGAGGGGGGGCGGACCTACAATGAGCAGTTCTTC
TRBJ2-5 | TRBD2 | TRBV2 | - | CASRERGVASGRQETQYF | TGTGCCAGCAGGGAACGGGGGGTCGCTAGCGGGAGACAAGAGACCCAGTACTTC
TRBJ1-2 | TRBD1 | TRBV19 | - | CASSIQGEANYGYTF | TGTGCCAGTAGTATTCAGGGGGAGGCTAACTATGGCTACACCTTC
TRBJ2-5 | TRBD2 | TRBV10-3 | - | CAISESASGGGGTQYF | TGTGCCATCAGTGAGTCGGCTAGCGGGGGCGGAGGGACCCAGTACTTC
TRBJ1-1 | - | TRBV13 | - | CASRPRGGRTEAFF | TGTGCCAGCAGGCCTCGGGGGGGTCGGACTGAAGCTTTCTTT
TRBJ2-7 | - | TRBV7-2 | - | CASSHSYEQYF | TGTGCCAGCAGCCACTCCTACGAGCAGTACTTC
TRBJ2-7 | TRBD2 | TRBV2 | few | CASISLAGESSYEQYF | TGTGCCAGCATTTCACTAGCGGGGGAGAGCTCCTACGAGCAGTACTTC
TRBJ2-5 | - | TRBV7-7 | - | CASSPPLETQYF | TGTGCCAGCAGCCCTCCCCTGGAGACCCAGTACTTC
TRBJ2-1 | - | TRBV28 | - | CASSEPGAFNEQFF | TGTGCCAGCAGTGAGCCAGGGGCTTTCAATGAGCAGTTCTTC
TRBJ1-1 | TRBD1 | TRBV25-1 | - | CASSEYGRGRRTEAFF | TGTGCCAGCAGTGAATATGGCAGGGGGCGTCGCACTGAAGCTTTCTTT